A single sample gave rise to the 19 T cell receptor beta chains below, sequenced in a study of blood T cell repertoires in COVID-19 (dated by TCRdb to about 2020). The method was the immunoSEQ multiplex PCR assay. TCRdb obtained this table from immuneACCESS and retained in-frame rearrangements with V and J assigned. These tables miss some clones; where compared with another copy, unresolved V genes account for less than half of the shortfall, and the remainder is unexplained. A total of about 140,000 clones appear in this sample, 70% to 90% of them only once. 7.5% to 8.5% of the sample lies in the top ten. Material: peripheral blood. Receptors originate from a woman aged 60-75 years with acute or convalescent COVID-19.

The chain has TRBV12-3 or TRBV12-4 and TRBJ2-3; TRBD2 matches 9 bases. The V and J ends lost 6 bases and 9 bases, in that order; junction bases with no gene match: 7. There are 13 residues in the CDR3. In nucleotides, the CDR3 is TGTGCCAGCAGCCTTAGCGGGGGTGGCACGCAGTATTTT. Amino acid sequence: CASSLSGGGTQYF.

The rearrangement joins TRBV5-4 to TRBJ2-3, with TRBD2 identical over 10 bases. This CDR3 is 18 amino acids long. Trimming took 5 bases from V and 0 from J; bases not matched to a gene: 12. Germline V gene data show CDR1 as SGHNT and CDR2 as YYREEE (reference sequence). CDR3 DNA: TGTGCCAGCAGGCCTGTGACTAGCGGGCCCTCTAGCACAGATACGCAGTATTTT. Protein product: CASRPVTSGPSSTDTQYF.

J is TRBJ2-3 and V is TRBV27, with D perhaps TRBD2 (6 bases). Germline V CDR1 and CDR2: MNHEY, SMNVEV (reference sequence). The length of the CDR3 is 15 residues. Trimming took off 3 bases at V and 1 base at J, with 11 bases between the two ends. The CDR3 DNA sequence: TGTGCCAGCAGTTTGACGGGGGTGGGCACAGATACGCAGTATTTT. Its translation: CASSLTGVGTDTQYF.

The rearrangement joins TRBV14 to TRBJ1-2; a weak D match, TRBD1 (5 bases). The CDR3 spans 15 residues. From germline, CDR1 is SGHDN and CDR2 FVKESK. Between the trimmed V and J ends, which lost 1 base and 7 bases, there was a span of 16 bases. CDR3 loop: CASSQAPQGTSGYTF. The CDR3 bases are TGTGCCAGCAGCCAAGCCCCTCAGGGTACTTCTGGCTACACCTTC. The variable domain in full, completed from reference TRBV14 and TRBJ1-2, reads EAGVTQFPSHSVIEKGQTVTLRCDPISGHDNLYWYRRVMGKEIKFLLHFVKESKQDESGMPNNRFLAERTGGTYSTLKVQPAELEDSGVYFCASSQAPQGTSGYTFGSGTRLTVV.

The chain employs TRBV9 and TRBJ2-1; D is perhaps TRBD2 (5 bases). CDR1 is SGDLS and CDR2 is YYNGEE in the germline V gene. Between the trimmed V and J ends, which lost 0 bases and 10 bases, there was a span of 11 bases. The CDR3 totals 13 residues. The CDR3 bases are TGTGCCAGCAGCGTAGTTGACCCGGGGGAGCAGTTCTTC. It encodes CASSVVDPGEQFF.

The V gene is TRBV9, the J gene TRBJ2-2, with 15 bases that match TRBD2. The J segment lost 3 bases and the V segment lost 0 bases, leaving 3 bases of the junction unmatched. The CDR3 spans 18 residues. Germline CDR1 reads SGDLS; CDR2 reads YYNGEE. As DNA, the CDR3 is TGTGCCAGCAGCGTAGGAGGGACTAGCGGGGGGTACACCGGGGAGCTGTTTTTT. Encoded protein: CASSVGGTSGGYTGELFF.

The chain couples TRBV3-1 (or the pseudogene TRBV3-2) to TRBJ2-1, with a tentative D call TRBD2 (5 bases). Trimming removed 4 bases from V and 9 bases from J, with 10 bases in between. Germline assignment: CDR1 LGHDT and CDR2 YNNKEL (reference sequence). The CDR3 covers 12 residues. The CDR3 loop is CASSLVAREQFF. CDR3 in DNA: TGTGCCAGCAGCCTCGTAGCGCGTGAGCAGTTCTTC.

The rearrangement joins TRBV18 to TRBJ2-7, with a tentative D call TRBD1 (5 bases). The CDR3 contains 13 residues. Per the germline V gene, CDR1 is KGHSH and CDR2 is LQKENI. V lost 2 bases, J lost 2 bases, and 7 bases lay in between. CDR3 residues: CASSPTGPYEQYF. CDR3 nucleotides: TGTGCCAGCTCACCAACAGGTCCCTACGAGCAGTACTTC.

This chain uses TRBV6-2 or TRBV6-3 with TRBJ1-6, with D possibly matching TRBD1 (5 bases). The germline CDR1 and CDR2 sequences are MNHEY and SVGEGT. V lost 4 bases, J lost 7 bases, and 14 bases lay in between. CDR3 size: 15 residues. CDR3 DNA sequence: TGTGCCAGCAGTTCCACGGGACTCAAAAATTCACCCCTCCACTTT. It codes for CASSSTGLKNSPLHF.

V is TRBV19 and J is TRBJ2-2, with 7 bases fitting TRBD1. CDR1 is LNHDA, CDR2 SQIVND, per germline (reference sequence). There are 16 residues in the CDR3. V lost 3 bases and J lost 0; bases outside the gene matches: 4. CDR3 sequence: CASSIRTGANTGELFF. DNA for the CDR3: TGTGCCAGTAGTATTCGGACAGGAGCGAACACCGGGGAGCTGTTTTTT.

The genes are TRBV30 and TRBJ2-5, with D tentatively TRBD1 (6 bases). Looked up from germline, CDR1 is GTSNPN and CDR2 is SVGIG (reference sequence). The germline V and J ends were trimmed by 0 bases and 5 bases, with 10 bases remaining between them. The length of the CDR3 is 13 residues. CDR3 coding DNA: TGTGCCTGGAGTGTGTTAGGGGGTGAGACCCAGTACTTC. Translated, it gives CAWSVLGGETQYF.

Notes on this clone: At one boundary the junction diverges from the germline segment, which might be a read error. V is TRBV2 and J is TRBJ2-7, with D possibly matching TRBD2 (6 bases). The CDR3 has 11 residues. Germline CDR1 is SNHLY and CDR2 is FYNNEI. CDR3: CASREGRSMNF. CDR3 sequence (DNA): TGTGCCAGCAGGGAGGGTAGGTCGATGAACTTC.

V gene TRBV27 combines with J gene TRBJ1-1, with a possible D match to TRBD1 (6 bases). Germline CDR1 MNHEY, CDR2 SMNVEV (reference sequence). This CDR3 is 15 amino acids long. V was trimmed by 10 bases and J by 3 bases, leaving 21 bases between them. As DNA, the CDR3 is TGTGCCACCTTTCCGGGGGGCTCCCTCCACACTGAAGCTTTCTTT. Translating gives CATFPGGSLHTEAFF.

This chain links TRBV24-1 with TRBJ1-2; D is perhaps TRBD1 (6 bases). The V end lost 2 bases, the J end lost 9 bases, and 12 bases lay between the germline ends. The CDR3 has 13 residues. Germline V CDR1 and CDR2: KGHDR, SFDVKD. The CDR3 DNA is TGTGCCACCAGTGATTGGGGGCAGCGCCGCTACACCTTC. This codes for CATSDWGQRRYTF.

The rearrangement uses TRBV11-2 and TRBJ1-2; weak D call: TRBD1 (5 bases). The germline gives CDR1 SGHAT, CDR2 FQNNGV. CDR3 length: 15 residues. V gave up 2 bases and J gave up 2 bases, with 12 bases separating them. This CDR3 reads CASSLFLGANYGYTF. The CDR3 DNA reads TGTGCCAGCAGCTTATTCTTAGGGGCCAACTATGGCTACACCTTC.

V gene TRBV12-5 combines with J gene TRBJ2-2, with 13 bases lining up with TRBD2. Germline V gene lookup returns CDR1 LGHNT and CDR2 FRNRAP. CDR3 length: 16 amino acids. V shed 4 bases, J shed 5 bases, and the junction held 4 bases outside the gene matches. CDR3 loop: CASGSRLAGGTGELFF. The CDR3 nucleotides are TGTGCTAGTGGTTCGCGACTAGCGGGGGGTACCGGGGAGCTGTTTTTT. Complete variable domain (other parts from reference TRBV12-5 and TRBJ2-2): DARVTQTPRHKVTEMGQEVTMRCQPILGHNTVFWYRQTMMQGLELLAYFRNRAPLDDSGMPKDRFSAEMPDATLATLKIQPSEPRDSAVYFCASGSRLAGGTGELFFGEGSRLTVL.

The V and J genes are TRBV29-1 and TRBJ1-2, with D possibly TRBD1 on 5 matching bases. Germline CDR1 is SQVTM and CDR2 is ANQGSEA. V was clipped by 7 bases and J by 8 bases, with 11 bases between them. The CDR3 runs to 10 residues. Here the CDR3 DNA reads TGCAGCGGGGGGGAGGACGGCTACACCTTC. The encoded protein is CSGGEDGYTF.

The V and J genes are TRBV6-2 or TRBV6-3 and TRBJ1-6, with 8 bases fitting TRBD1. Germline trimming cut 3 bases from V and 7 bases from J; bases unmatched to any gene: 5. Germline CDR1 is MNHEY and CDR2 is SVGEGT. CDR3 length: 15 residues. CDR3 in amino acids: CASSYSRGLNSPLHF. The DNA of the CDR3 is TGTGCCAGCAGTTATTCCAGGGGGCTCAATTCACCCCTCCACTTT.

The chain is built from TRBV4-2 and TRBJ2-4; 11 bases are shared with TRBD2. With V trimmed by 3 bases and J by 2 bases, 6 bases remained unmatched. The CDR3 length is 17 residues. CDR1 is LGHNA and CDR2 is YNFKEQ in the germline V gene. The CDR3 nucleotides read TGTGCCAGCAGCCATTATAGCGGGGGGGCCTCCAAAAACATTCAGTACTTC. It specifies CASSHYSGGASKNIQYF.